This T cell receptor (beta chain) stems from a study of T cells in Graves' hyperthyroidism and ophthalmopathy (dated by TCRdb to 2018 to 2020). Broadly, across the study: Peripheral blood was sampled at the time of initial diagnosis, prior to any treatment. TCR V-J signatures able to tell the groups apart were searched for in a discovery cohort of 95 or so patients, of whom more than 40 had Graves' ophthalmopathy and more than 55 had stable Graves' hyperthyroidism. Whether ophthalmopathy could be predicted prospectively was tested in an independent validation cohort made up of approximately 19 hyperthyroidism patients plus 17 patients who later progressed to ophthalmopathy. The 90 or so discovery patients were randomly split 7:3 into training and test sets. Thyroid tissue and blood T-cell repertoires from several Graves' hyperthyroidism patients were also compared in the study. Following sampling, methimazole starting at 30 mg daily was given to hyperthyroidism patients, and high-dose intravenous methylprednisolone was given to ophthalmopathy patients. TCR Vbeta CDR3 sequencing of approximately 140 peripheral blood samples (roughly 43 ophthalmopathy, 75 to 80 hyperthyroidism and approximately 17 progressor patients) is reported in the paper. Results the study describes overall, beyond this receptor: Most expanded thyroid clonotypes (frequency above 0.001) were also detected in blood, a finding suggesting that blood repertoires may reflect thyroid immune responses. In cross-validation, a model built on a 13 V-J signature told ophthalmopathy apart from stable hyperthyroidism with under 90% sensitivity and about 81% specificity, and in testing the same model reached 80%/75%. No statistical method was used to fix the sample size in advance, and group allocation was not hidden from the investigators. During validation, the model predicted progression to ophthalmopathy a median of around 7 months ahead of onset, with almost 71% sensitivity and less than 85% specificity.

TCR beta CDR3 regions were amplified from RNA transcripts. The first round of RT-PCR for the TCR CDR3 was performed with the HTBI primer set and the Qiagen OneStep RT-PCR kit. The libraries were constructed in a second round of multiplex PCR and then size-selected and purified. Libraries were sequenced paired-end with 100 bp reads on an Illumina HiSeq2000. The source study handled its data this way. SOAPnuke was used to process the raw data, throwing out any read that contained adapters or uncalled bases, had a mean Phred below 15, or lacked an exact constant-primer or identifier match. COPE v1.2.5 was used to merge high-quality paired reads, and clonotypes were defined as unique nucleotide sequences. MiTCR v1.1 was used to align the clonotypes against IMGT TRBV, TRBD and TRBJ reference segments. The analysis included only V-J combinations with a frequency above 0.0001, which together covered 99% to 99.2% of the repertoires. A TCS score was defined as the ratio between F50 (clonal expansion) and ExV (chaos), using BLOSUM62-based TCRdist between CDR3 peptides within each V-J. Welch's t-statistics and random forest reduced some 510 V-J features to about 13, which were used in a naive Bayes classifier (R e1071). The public reads were quality trimmed at Q25 with fastp and then assembled into clones with MiXCR by TCRdb, keeping productive beta chains. Identical CDR3 proteins give one entry, which carries the most common genes and DNA. These V and J calls rely on TCRdb rather than the paper's analysis. The sample has roughly 290,000 distinct CDR3 sequences on record, roughly 13% of them singletons. Together, the top ten hold 7% to 9.5% of the sample.

Stable Graves' hyperthyroidism was defined as the absence of progression to ophthalmopathy over 18 months of follow-up. Hyperthyroidism patients were newly diagnosed, with disease duration under 2 months, and aged 18 to 65 years. Patients with uncontrolled infections, other autoimmune diseases, pregnancy or lactation were excluded. Clinical symptoms, serum thyroxine and TRAb, thyroid ultrasound, and orbital computed tomography formed the basis for the diagnoses. PBMCs were separated from roughly 10 ml of fresh peripheral blood using Ficoll-Paque density gradient centrifugation. Total RNA was extracted with Trizol reagent, and quality was checked on an Agilent 2100 Bioanalyzer. Per the germline V gene, SNHLY is the CDR1 and FYNNEI is the CDR2. The CDR3, cysteine through phenylalanine, is 14 amino acids long. The entry retains the CDR3 DNA only, 42 bases that are in frame from base 1. Cut back by 6 bases and 0 bases, the V and J ends lie 11 bases apart.

This clonotype was seen at least ten times. No cognate antigen has been identified for it. It has no much larger one-base neighbor in the sample; base qualities were not kept. The rearrangement combines TRBV2 with TRBJ1-1, with no reliable assignment of the D segment. The clonotype comes from a woman in her thirties or forties with Graves' hyperthyroidism. The sequencing input was blood. The DNA is as follows: TGTGCCAGCAGGGTGGATTTGGTGAACACTGAAGCTTTCTTT. Translation gives CASRVDLVNTEAFF.